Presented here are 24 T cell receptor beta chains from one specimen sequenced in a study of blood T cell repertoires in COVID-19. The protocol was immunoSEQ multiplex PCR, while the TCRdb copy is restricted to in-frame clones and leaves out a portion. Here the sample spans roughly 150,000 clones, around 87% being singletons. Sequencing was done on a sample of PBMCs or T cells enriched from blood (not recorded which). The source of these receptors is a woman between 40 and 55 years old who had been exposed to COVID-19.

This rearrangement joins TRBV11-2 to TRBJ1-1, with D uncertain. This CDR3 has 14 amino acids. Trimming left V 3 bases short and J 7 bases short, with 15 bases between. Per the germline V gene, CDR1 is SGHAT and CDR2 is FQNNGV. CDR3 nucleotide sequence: TGTGCCAGCAGCTTCTACCCGGAGGAAGGTGAAGCTTTCTTT. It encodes CASSFYPEEGEAFF.

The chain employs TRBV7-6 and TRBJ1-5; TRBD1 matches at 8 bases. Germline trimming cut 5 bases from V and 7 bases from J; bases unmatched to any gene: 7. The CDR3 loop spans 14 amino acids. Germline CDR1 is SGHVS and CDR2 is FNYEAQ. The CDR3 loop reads CASSPTGVEQPQHF. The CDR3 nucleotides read TGTGCCAGCAGCCCGACAGGGGTGGAGCAGCCCCAGCATTTT. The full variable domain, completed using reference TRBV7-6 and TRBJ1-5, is GAGVSQSPRYKVTKRGQDVALRCDPISGHVSLYWYRQALGQGPEFLTYFNYEAQQDKSGLPNDRFSAERPEGSISTLTIQRTEQRDSAMYRCASSPTGVEQPQHFGDGTRLSIL.

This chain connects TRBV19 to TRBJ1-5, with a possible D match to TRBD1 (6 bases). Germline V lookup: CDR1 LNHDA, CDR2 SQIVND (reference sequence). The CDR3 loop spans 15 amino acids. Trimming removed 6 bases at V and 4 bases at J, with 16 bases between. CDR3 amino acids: CASRRTGDNNQPQHF. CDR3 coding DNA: TGTGCCAGTAGGCGAACCGGGGACAATAATCAGCCCCAGCATTTT. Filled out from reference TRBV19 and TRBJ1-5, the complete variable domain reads DGGITQSPKYLFRKEGQNVTLSCEQNLNHDAMYWYRQDPGQGLRLIYYSQIVNDFQKGDIAEGYSVSREKKESFPLTVTSAQKNPTAFYLCASRRTGDNNQPQHFGDGTRLSIL.

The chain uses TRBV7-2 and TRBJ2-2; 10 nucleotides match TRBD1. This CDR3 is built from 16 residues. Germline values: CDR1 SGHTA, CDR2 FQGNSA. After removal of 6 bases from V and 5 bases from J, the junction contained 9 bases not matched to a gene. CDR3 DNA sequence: TGTGCCAGCAGGGATAGGACAGGGGGTAGGACCGGGGAGCTGTTTTTT. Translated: CASRDRTGGRTGELFF. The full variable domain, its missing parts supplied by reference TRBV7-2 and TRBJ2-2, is GAGVSQSPSNKVTEKGKDVELRCDPISGHTALYWYRQSLGQGLEFLIYFQGNSAPDKSGLPSDRFSAERTGGSVSTLTIQRTQQEDSAVYLCASRDRTGGRTGELFFGEGSRLTVL.

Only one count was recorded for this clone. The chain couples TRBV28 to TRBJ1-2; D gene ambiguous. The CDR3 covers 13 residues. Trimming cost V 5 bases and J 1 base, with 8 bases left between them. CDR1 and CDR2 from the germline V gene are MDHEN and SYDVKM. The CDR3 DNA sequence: TGTGCCAGCAGTGCTGGCCATAACTATGGCTACACCTTC. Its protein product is CASSAGHNYGYTF.

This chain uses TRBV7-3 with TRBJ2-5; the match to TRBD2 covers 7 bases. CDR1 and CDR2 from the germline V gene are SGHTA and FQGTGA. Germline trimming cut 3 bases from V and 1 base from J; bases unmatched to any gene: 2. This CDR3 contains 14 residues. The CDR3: CASSLGGTQETQYF. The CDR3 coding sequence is TGTGCCAGCAGCTTGGGGGGGACCCAAGAGACCCAGTACTTC.

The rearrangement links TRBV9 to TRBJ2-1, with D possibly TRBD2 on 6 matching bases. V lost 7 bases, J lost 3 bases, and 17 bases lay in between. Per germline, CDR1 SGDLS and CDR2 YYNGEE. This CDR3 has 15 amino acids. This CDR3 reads CASGGGVASYNEQFF. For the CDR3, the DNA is TGTGCCAGCGGAGGCGGGGTAGCGAGCTACAATGAGCAGTTCTTC.

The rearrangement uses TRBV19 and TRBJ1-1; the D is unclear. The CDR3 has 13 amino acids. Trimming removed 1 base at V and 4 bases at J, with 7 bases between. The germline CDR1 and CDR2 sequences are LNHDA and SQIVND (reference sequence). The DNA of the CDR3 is TGTGCCAGTAGTATAGTTTTCAGCACTGAAGCTTTCTTT. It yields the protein CASSIVFSTEAFF.

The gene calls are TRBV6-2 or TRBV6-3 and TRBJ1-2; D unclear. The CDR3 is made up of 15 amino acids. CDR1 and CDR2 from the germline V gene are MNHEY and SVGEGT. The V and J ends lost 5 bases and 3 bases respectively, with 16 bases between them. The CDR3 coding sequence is TGTGCCAGCAGTACCCGGAGGGCTACCGACTATGGCTACACCTTC. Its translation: CASSTRRATDYGYTF.

The CDR3 loop reads CASSDSGDGTDTQYF. CDR3 nucleotides: TGCGCCAGCAGTGATAGCGGGGATGGCACAGATACGCAGTATTTT. This chain links TRBV10-1 with TRBJ2-3, with 8 bases matching TRBD2. The germline V gene encodes CDR1 WNHNN and CDR2 SYGVQD (reference sequence). The CDR3 loop spans 15 amino acids. J was trimmed by 1 base and V by 3 bases; bases with no gene match: 3.

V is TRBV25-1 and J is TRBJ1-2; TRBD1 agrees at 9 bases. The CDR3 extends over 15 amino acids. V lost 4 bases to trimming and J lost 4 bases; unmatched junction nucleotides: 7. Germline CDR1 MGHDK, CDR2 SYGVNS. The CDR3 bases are TGTGCCAGCAGTGTCCCGGGACAGGGCGGCTATGGCTACACCTTC. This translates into CASSVPGQGGYGYTF.

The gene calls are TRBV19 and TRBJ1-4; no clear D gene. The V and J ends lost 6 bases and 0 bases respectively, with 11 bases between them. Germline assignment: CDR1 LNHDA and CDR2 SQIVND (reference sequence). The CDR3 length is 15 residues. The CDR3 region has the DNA TGTGCCAGTAGCTTATCAGCGGCAACTAATGAAAAACTGTTTTTT. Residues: CASSLSAATNEKLFF.

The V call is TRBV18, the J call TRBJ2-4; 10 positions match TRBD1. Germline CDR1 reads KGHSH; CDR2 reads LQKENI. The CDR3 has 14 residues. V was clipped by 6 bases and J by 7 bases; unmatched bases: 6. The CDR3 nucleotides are TGTGCCAGCTCCGGACAGGGGGTGGAGAACATTCAGTACTTC. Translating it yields CASSGQGVENIQYF.

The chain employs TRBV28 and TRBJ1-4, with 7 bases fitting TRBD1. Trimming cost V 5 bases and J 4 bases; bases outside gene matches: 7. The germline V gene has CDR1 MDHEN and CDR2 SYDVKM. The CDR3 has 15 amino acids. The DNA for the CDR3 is TGTGCCAGCAGTAGCCCGGGACAGCTTAATGAAAAACTGTTTTTT. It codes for CASSSPGQLNEKLFF.

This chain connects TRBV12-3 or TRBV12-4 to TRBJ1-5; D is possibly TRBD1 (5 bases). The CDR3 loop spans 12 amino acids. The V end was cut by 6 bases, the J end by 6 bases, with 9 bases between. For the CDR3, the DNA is TGTGCCAGCAGCTCAGGGCGTCAGCCCCAGCATTTT. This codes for CASSSGRQPQHF.

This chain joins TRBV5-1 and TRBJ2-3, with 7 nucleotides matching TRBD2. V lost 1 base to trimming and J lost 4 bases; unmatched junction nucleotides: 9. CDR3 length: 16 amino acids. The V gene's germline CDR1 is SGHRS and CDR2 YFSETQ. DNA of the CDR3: TGCGCCAGCAGCTTGATTGCGGGAGTGGGGCCAGATACGCAGTATTTT. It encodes CASSLIAGVGPDTQYF.

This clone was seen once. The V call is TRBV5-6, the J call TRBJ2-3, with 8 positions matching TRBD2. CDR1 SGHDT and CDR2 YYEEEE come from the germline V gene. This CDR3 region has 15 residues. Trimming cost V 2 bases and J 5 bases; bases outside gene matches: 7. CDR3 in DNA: TGTGCCAGCAGCTTCGGTAGCGGGGTGGGAGATACGCAGTATTTT. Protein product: CASSFGSGVGDTQYF.

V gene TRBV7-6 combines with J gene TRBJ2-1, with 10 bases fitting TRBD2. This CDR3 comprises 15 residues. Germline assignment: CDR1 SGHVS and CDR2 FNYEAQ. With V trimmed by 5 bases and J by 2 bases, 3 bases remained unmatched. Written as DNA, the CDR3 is TGTGCCAGCAGCCCCCTAGCGGGAGCCTACAATGAGCAGTTCTTC. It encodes CASSPLAGAYNEQFF.

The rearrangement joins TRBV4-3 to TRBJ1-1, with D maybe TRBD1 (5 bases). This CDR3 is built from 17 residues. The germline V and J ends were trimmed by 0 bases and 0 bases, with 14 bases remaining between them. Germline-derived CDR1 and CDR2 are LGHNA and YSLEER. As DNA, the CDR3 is TGCGCCAGCAGCCAAGATGAAGGGGTAGGGATGAACACTGAAGCTTTCTTT. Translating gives CASSQDEGVGMNTEAFF.

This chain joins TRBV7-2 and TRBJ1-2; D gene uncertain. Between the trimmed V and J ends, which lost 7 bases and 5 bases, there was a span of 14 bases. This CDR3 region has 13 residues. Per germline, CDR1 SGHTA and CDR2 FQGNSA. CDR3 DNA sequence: TGTGCCAGCACCCCTGACAAGTTATATGGCTACACCTTC. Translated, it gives CASTPDKLYGYTF.

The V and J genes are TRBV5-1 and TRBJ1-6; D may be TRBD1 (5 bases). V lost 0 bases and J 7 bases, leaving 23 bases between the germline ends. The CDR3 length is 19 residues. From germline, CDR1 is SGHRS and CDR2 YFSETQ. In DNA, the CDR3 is TGCGCCAGCAGCTTGGCCCTCCAGGGTGAGAGCGTGATGAATTCACCCCTCCACTTT. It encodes CASSLALQGESVMNSPLHF.

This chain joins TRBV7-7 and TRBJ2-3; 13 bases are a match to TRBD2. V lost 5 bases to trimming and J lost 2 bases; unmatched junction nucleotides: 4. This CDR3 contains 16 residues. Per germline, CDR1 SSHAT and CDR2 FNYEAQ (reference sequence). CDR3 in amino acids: CASSNGLAGATDTQYF. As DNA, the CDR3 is TGTGCCAGCAGCAATGGACTAGCGGGGGCCACAGATACGCAGTATTTT.

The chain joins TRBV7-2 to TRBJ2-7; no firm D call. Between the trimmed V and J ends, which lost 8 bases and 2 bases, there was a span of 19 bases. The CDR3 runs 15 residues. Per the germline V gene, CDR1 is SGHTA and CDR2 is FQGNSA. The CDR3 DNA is TGTGCCAGCGGCCCCGGCGGATTTGACGCCTACGAGCAGTACTTC. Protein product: CASGPGGFDAYEQYF.

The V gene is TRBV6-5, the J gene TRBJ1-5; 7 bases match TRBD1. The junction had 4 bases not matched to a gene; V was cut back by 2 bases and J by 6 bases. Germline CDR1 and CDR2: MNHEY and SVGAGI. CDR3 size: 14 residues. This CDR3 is CASSYDRARQPQHF. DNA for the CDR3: TGTGCCAGCAGTTACGACAGGGCCCGTCAGCCCCAGCATTTT.